These T cell receptor beta chains were read from a single sample in a study of blood T cell repertoires in COVID-19. Here immunoSEQ multiplex PCR was the method, and the copy in TCRdb shows in-frame clones only, minus some. The data contain approximately 230,000 clones, 80% to 90% of them seen just once; the ten biggest clones take up 2.2%. Material for sequencing was peripheral blood. The receptors were gathered from a man aged 25 to 40 who had recovered from COVID-19. Both conserved end residues are part of each CDR3. Fields, in order: clone size, J gene, D gene, V gene, CDR3 DNA, CDR3 protein. A D gene is named only where the DNA matches it firmly. Only some rows state a clone size, as once, few, many or a class for expanded clones.

abundance: -; j_gene: TRBJ1-6; d_gene: TRBD1; v_gene: TRBV3-1/TRBV3-2; CDR3nt: TGTGCCAGCAGTTCATATCAGGGGGTCTATAATTCACCCCTCCACTTT; CDR3aa: CASSSYQGVYNSPLHF
abundance: few; j_gene: TRBJ2-3; d_gene: TRBD2; v_gene: TRBV5-1; CDR3nt: TGCGCCAGCAGCTTGGTAGCGGGGGGGGCAGATACGCAGTATTTT; CDR3aa: CASSLVAGGADTQYF
abundance: -; j_gene: TRBJ1-4; d_gene: TRBD1; v_gene: TRBV5-6; CDR3nt: TGTGCCAGCAGCTTGTCCCGGGACAGGGGGCGGCTGTTTTTT; CDR3aa: CASSLSRDRGRLFF
abundance: -; j_gene: TRBJ1-3; d_gene: TRBD1; v_gene: TRBV2; CDR3nt: TGTGCCAGCAGTGCACAGGGGAACACCATATATTTT; CDR3aa: CASSAQGNTIYF
abundance: -; j_gene: TRBJ1-3; d_gene: -; v_gene: TRBV6-5; CDR3nt: TGTGCCAGCAGCCTCGGAGTGGGAAACACCATATATTTT; CDR3aa: CASSLGVGNTIYF
abundance: -; j_gene: TRBJ2-1; d_gene: -; v_gene: TRBV13; CDR3nt: TGTGCCAGCAGCTTACGGCGAGTATCCGGGGGTAATGAGCAGTTCTTC; CDR3aa: CASSLRRVSGGNEQFF
abundance: -; j_gene: TRBJ1-4; d_gene: -; v_gene: TRBV6-5; CDR3nt: TGTGCCAGCAGTTACGGAGGGACCAATGAAAAACTGTTTTTT; CDR3aa: CASSYGGTNEKLFF
abundance: -; j_gene: TRBJ1-2; d_gene: TRBD1; v_gene: TRBV7-9; CDR3nt: TGTGCCAGCAGCTTCTGGACAGGGGGTGTGTTTGGCTACACCTTC; CDR3aa: CASSFWTGGVFGYTF
abundance: -; j_gene: TRBJ2-2; d_gene: -; v_gene: TRBV19; CDR3nt: TGTGCCAGTAGAGGTCAGGGTGAGGCCGGGGAGCTGTTTTTT; CDR3aa: CASRGQGEAGELFF
abundance: -; j_gene: TRBJ2-1; d_gene: -; v_gene: TRBV19; CDR3nt: TGTGCCAGTAGTATCCACAGGAGCTCCTACAATGAGCAGTTCTTC; CDR3aa: CASSIHRSSYNEQFF
abundance: -; j_gene: TRBJ1-2; d_gene: TRBD1; v_gene: TRBV2; CDR3nt: TGTGCCAGCGGCACAGGGGAGAGCTATGGCTACACCTTC; CDR3aa: CASGTGESYGYTF
abundance: -; j_gene: TRBJ1-2; d_gene: -; v_gene: TRBV12-3/TRBV12-4; CDR3nt: TGTGCCAGCAGGACAGTAATTCGGGAGAGCTACACCTTC; CDR3aa: CASRTVIRESYTF
abundance: -; j_gene: TRBJ2-5; d_gene: TRBD2; v_gene: TRBV7-6; CDR3nt: TGTGCCAGCAGCGGAGGGGGCGGGGGGGCCGAGGAGGGGGAGACCCAGTACTTC; CDR3aa: CASSGGGGGAEEGETQYF
abundance: few; j_gene: TRBJ1-4; d_gene: -; v_gene: TRBV4-1; CDR3nt: TGCGCCAGCAGCCAAGCCAGGGGAACTAATGAAAAACTGTTTTTT; CDR3aa: CASSQARGTNEKLFF
abundance: many; j_gene: TRBJ2-7; d_gene: -; v_gene: TRBV24-1; CDR3nt: TGTGCCATCGCCTCTGACAGAAGCGAGCAGTACTTC; CDR3aa: CAIASDRSEQYF
abundance: few; j_gene: TRBJ1-1; d_gene: -; v_gene: TRBV7-8; CDR3nt: TGTGCCAGCAGTCAAGACAGAAATGAAGCTTTCTTT; CDR3aa: CASSQDRNEAFF
abundance: -; j_gene: TRBJ1-1; d_gene: -; v_gene: TRBV6-4; CDR3nt: TGTGCCAGCAGCAACACCAGGGAAGCTTTCTTT; CDR3aa: CASSNTREAFF
abundance: -; j_gene: TRBJ2-1; d_gene: -; v_gene: TRBV19; CDR3nt: TGTGCCAGTAGTATCCCCTCACTAGGGACTAATGAGCAGTTCTTC; CDR3aa: CASSIPSLGTNEQFF
abundance: -; j_gene: TRBJ2-3; d_gene: TRBD1; v_gene: TRBV11-2; CDR3nt: TGTGCCAGCAGCTTAGGACAGGGCGCCGATACGCAGTATTTT; CDR3aa: CASSLGQGADTQYF
abundance: -; j_gene: TRBJ2-3; d_gene: -; v_gene: TRBV10-2; CDR3nt: TGCGCCAGCACTAAAAGCACAGATACGCAGTATTTT; CDR3aa: CASTKSTDTQYF
abundance: -; j_gene: TRBJ1-2; d_gene: -; v_gene: TRBV3-1/TRBV3-2; CDR3nt: TGTGCCAGCAGCCTCTCACTTTTGAACCCCTATGGCTACACCTTC; CDR3aa: CASSLSLLNPYGYTF
abundance: -; j_gene: TRBJ1-1; d_gene: TRBD1; v_gene: TRBV5-1; CDR3nt: TGCGCCAGCAGCTTGTTCGGTAGGGGGCAGACTGAAGCTTTCTTT; CDR3aa: CASSLFGRGQTEAFF
abundance: -; j_gene: TRBJ1-6; d_gene: -; v_gene: TRBV7-9; CDR3nt: TGTGCCAGCAGGGTAGAGAGGAATTCACCCCTCCACTTT; CDR3aa: CASRVERNSPLHF
abundance: -; j_gene: TRBJ2-6; d_gene: TRBD1; v_gene: TRBV13; CDR3nt: TGTGCCAGCGAGGGAAATGACAGGGGCGCGACGAGCTCTGGGGCCAACGTCCTGACTTTC; CDR3aa: CASEGNDRGATSSGANVLTF
abundance: -; j_gene: TRBJ1-4; d_gene: TRBD1; v_gene: TRBV27; CDR3nt: TGTGCCAGCAGTTTTTTTAGGACAGGCGATAATGAAAAACTGTTTTTT; CDR3aa: CASSFFRTGDNEKLFF
abundance: once; j_gene: TRBJ1-6; d_gene: -; v_gene: TRBV2; CDR3nt: TGTGCCAGCACCGGGGGGCAGAATTCACCCCTCCACTTT; CDR3aa: CASTGGQNSPLHF
abundance: -; j_gene: TRBJ1-2; d_gene: TRBD1; v_gene: TRBV29-1; CDR3nt: TGCAGCGTTCTCCCCCTTGGACAGGCTAACTATGGCTACACCTTC; CDR3aa: CSVLPLGQANYGYTF
abundance: once; j_gene: TRBJ2-5; d_gene: TRBD2; v_gene: TRBV15; CDR3nt: TGTGCCACCAGCAGGGGTCTCTGGGCCGCGGGGGAAAAAGGGGAGACCCAGTACTTC; CDR3aa: CATSRGLWAAGEKGETQYF
abundance: -; j_gene: TRBJ2-1; d_gene: TRBD1; v_gene: TRBV7-9; CDR3nt: TGTGCCAGTACAGGGGGCCCTAGCTCCTACAATGAGCAGTTCTTC; CDR3aa: CASTGGPSSYNEQFF
abundance: -; j_gene: TRBJ2-3; d_gene: TRBD2; v_gene: TRBV3-1/TRBV3-2; CDR3nt: TGTGCCAGCAGCCACCGTAGCGGGGGAGCAGATACGCAGTATTTT; CDR3aa: CASSHRSGGADTQYF
abundance: -; j_gene: TRBJ2-1; d_gene: TRBD1; v_gene: TRBV4-1; CDR3nt: TGCGCCAGCAGCCAAGAAATGGGACAGGATGAGCAGTTCTTC; CDR3aa: CASSQEMGQDEQFF
abundance: -; j_gene: TRBJ2-7; d_gene: -; v_gene: TRBV27; CDR3nt: TGTGCCAGCAGTTTAGTATCCGGGGATCGCCAGTACTTC; CDR3aa: CASSLVSGDRQYF
abundance: once; j_gene: TRBJ2-7; d_gene: -; v_gene: TRBV12-5; CDR3nt: TGTGCTAGCGCCAACAGCTTCGAGCAGTACTTC; CDR3aa: CASANSFEQYF
abundance: -; j_gene: TRBJ2-7; d_gene: -; v_gene: TRBV20-1; CDR3nt: TGCAGTGCTAGAGTTAATTACGAGCAGTACTTC; CDR3aa: CSARVNYEQYF
abundance: -; j_gene: TRBJ1-2; d_gene: -; v_gene: TRBV27; CDR3nt: TGTGCCAGCAGTTTACCAGGGTTCGATGGCTACACCTTC; CDR3aa: CASSLPGFDGYTF
abundance: -; j_gene: TRBJ1-3; d_gene: -; v_gene: TRBV10-3; CDR3nt: TGTGCCATCATTCTACAGGGAGCTGGAAACACCATATATTTT; CDR3aa: CAIILQGAGNTIYF
abundance: -; j_gene: TRBJ1-5; d_gene: -; v_gene: TRBV5-1; CDR3nt: TGCGCCAGCAGCTTGGACGGGGGACCCAATCAGCCCCAGCATTTT; CDR3aa: CASSLDGGPNQPQHF
abundance: -; j_gene: TRBJ2-6; d_gene: -; v_gene: TRBV6-4; CDR3nt: TGTGCCAGCAAGCGCTCTGGGGCCAACGTCCTGACTTTC; CDR3aa: CASKRSGANVLTF
abundance: -; j_gene: TRBJ1-1; d_gene: TRBD1; v_gene: TRBV6-1; CDR3nt: TGTGCCAGCAGTGAAATCGGGACAGGGCAGGCTTTCTTT; CDR3aa: CASSEIGTGQAFF
abundance: -; j_gene: TRBJ2-1; d_gene: TRBD2; v_gene: TRBV3-1/TRBV3-2; CDR3nt: TGTGCCAGCAGCCAAAGAACTAGCGGGGGGTCTGCTTACAATGAGCAGTTCTTC; CDR3aa: CASSQRTSGGSAYNEQFF
abundance: -; j_gene: TRBJ2-7; d_gene: TRBD2; v_gene: TRBV6-6; CDR3nt: TGTGCCAGCAGGTATTCACTAGCGGGGGACTCCTACGAGCAGTACTTC; CDR3aa: CASRYSLAGDSYEQYF
abundance: -; j_gene: TRBJ1-2; d_gene: TRBD1; v_gene: TRBV19; CDR3nt: TGTGCCAGTAGTCTGACAGGGGGCAAGAACTATGGCTACACCTTC; CDR3aa: CASSLTGGKNYGYTF
abundance: -; j_gene: TRBJ2-3; d_gene: TRBD1; v_gene: TRBV24-1; CDR3nt: TGTGCCACCAGTGAACAGGGGCTGACAGATACGCAGTATTTT; CDR3aa: CATSEQGLTDTQYF
abundance: -; j_gene: TRBJ2-1; d_gene: -; v_gene: TRBV12-3/TRBV12-4; CDR3nt: TGTGCCAGCAGTTTAGCGAGCTACAATGAGCAGTTCTTC; CDR3aa: CASSLASYNEQFF
abundance: -; j_gene: TRBJ1-2; d_gene: TRBD1; v_gene: TRBV13; CDR3nt: TGTGCCAGCAGCTCCGACGGACAGGGGGACTATGGCTACACCTTC; CDR3aa: CASSSDGQGDYGYTF
abundance: few; j_gene: TRBJ2-3; d_gene: TRBD2; v_gene: TRBV7-9; CDR3nt: TGTGCCAGCAGCACCCGACTAGCGACAGATACGCAGTATTTT; CDR3aa: CASSTRLATDTQYF
abundance: -; j_gene: TRBJ1-1; d_gene: TRBD1; v_gene: TRBV3-1/TRBV3-2; CDR3nt: TGTGCCAGCAGCCGAAGGGTGACAGGGGGCGTTGTCACTGAAGCTTTCTTT; CDR3aa: CASSRRVTGGVVTEAFF